This T cell receptor (beta chain) was recorded in a study of graft-versus-host responses after intestinal transplantation. Overall study: Those transplanted obtained multivisceral, liver-intestinal, or isolated intestinal grafts. Uniformly, recipients were administered anti-thymocyte globulin induction with subsequent tacrolimus and steroids for roughly three years. Overall study findings and caveats: GvH clones detected in recipient marrow included some appearing first in ileum or blood. Early declines in HvG clones that occurred post-transplant were associated with peak circulating GvH clone levels.

V was shortened by 6 bases and J by 5 bases, with 14 bases between the two germline ends. Per the germline V gene, CDR1 is MNHNS and CDR2 is SASEGT. This CDR3 is built from 13 residues. Assay: immunoSEQ multiplex PCR; the TCRdb copy retains only in-frame clones and omits some. This sample yields approximately 100,000 clones, of which about 82% are seen a single time; over 1.3% belongs to the top ten. Worth noting for this clone: The antigen remains unidentified.

The rearrangement joins TRBV6-1 to TRBJ2-7, with D possibly being TRBD1 or TRBD2 (5 bases each). Sequencing was performed on PBMCs, taken 255 days after intestinal transplant. The clonotype comes from a human patient who received an intestinal transplant, so some T cells may come from the graft donor. The CDR3, as DNA: TGTGCCAGCAGCCCCTCAGGGACCCACGAGCAGTACGTC. Translating gives CASSPSGTHEQYV.